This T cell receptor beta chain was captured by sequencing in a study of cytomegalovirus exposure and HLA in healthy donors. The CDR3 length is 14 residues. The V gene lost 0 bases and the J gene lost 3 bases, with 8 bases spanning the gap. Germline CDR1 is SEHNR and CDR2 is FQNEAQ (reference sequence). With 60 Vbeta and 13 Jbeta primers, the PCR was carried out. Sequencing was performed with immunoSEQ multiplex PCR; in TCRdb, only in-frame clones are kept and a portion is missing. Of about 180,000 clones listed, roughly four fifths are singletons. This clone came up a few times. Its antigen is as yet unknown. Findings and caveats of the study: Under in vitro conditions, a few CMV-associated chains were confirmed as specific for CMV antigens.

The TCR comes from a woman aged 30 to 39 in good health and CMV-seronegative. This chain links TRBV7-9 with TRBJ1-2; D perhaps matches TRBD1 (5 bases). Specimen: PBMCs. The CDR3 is CASSLATTDYGYTF. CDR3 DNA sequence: TGTGCCAGCAGCTTAGCGACGACAGACTATGGCTACACCTTC.